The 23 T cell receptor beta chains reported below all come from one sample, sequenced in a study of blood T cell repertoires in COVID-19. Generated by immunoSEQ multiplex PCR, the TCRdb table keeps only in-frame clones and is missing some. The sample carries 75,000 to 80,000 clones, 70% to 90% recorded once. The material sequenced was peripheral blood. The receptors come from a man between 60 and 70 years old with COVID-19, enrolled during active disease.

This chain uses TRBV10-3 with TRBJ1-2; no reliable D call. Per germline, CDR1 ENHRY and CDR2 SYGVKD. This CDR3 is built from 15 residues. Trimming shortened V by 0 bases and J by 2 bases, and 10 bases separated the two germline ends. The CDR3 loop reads CAISESSLRNYGYTF. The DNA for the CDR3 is TGTGCCATCAGTGAGTCGAGCCTTAGAAACTATGGCTACACCTTC.

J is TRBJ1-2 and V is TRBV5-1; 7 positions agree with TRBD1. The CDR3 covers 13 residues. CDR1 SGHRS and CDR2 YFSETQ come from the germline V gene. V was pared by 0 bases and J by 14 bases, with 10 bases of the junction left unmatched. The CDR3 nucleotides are TGCGCCAGCAGCTTGGGGGACAGTCCCTATTCTACCTTC. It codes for CASSLGDSPYSTF.

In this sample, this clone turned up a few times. The CDR3 spells CASSPGQVTDTQYF. CDR3 nucleotide sequence: TGTGCCAGCAGCCCCGGACAGGTCACAGATACGCAGTATTTT. The J gene is TRBJ2-3, the V gene TRBV6-5; 7 bases map to TRBD1. V was pared by 6 bases and J by 2 bases, with 5 bases of the junction left unmatched. CDR1 MNHEY and CDR2 SVGAGI come from the germline V gene. CDR3 length: 14 residues.

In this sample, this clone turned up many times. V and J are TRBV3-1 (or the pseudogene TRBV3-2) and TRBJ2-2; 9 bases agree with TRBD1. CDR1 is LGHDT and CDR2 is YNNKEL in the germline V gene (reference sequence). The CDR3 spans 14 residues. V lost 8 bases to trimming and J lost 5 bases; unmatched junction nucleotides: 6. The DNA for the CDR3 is TGTGCCAGCTGGTCGGGACAGGGTACCGGGGAGCTGTTTTTT. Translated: CASWSGQGTGELFF.

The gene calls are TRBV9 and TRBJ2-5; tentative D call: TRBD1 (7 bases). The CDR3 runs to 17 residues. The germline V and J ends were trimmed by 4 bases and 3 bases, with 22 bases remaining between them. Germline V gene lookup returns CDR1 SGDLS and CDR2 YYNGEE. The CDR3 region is CASSSEGNRGPKETQYF. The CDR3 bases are TGTGCCAGCAGCTCGGAGGGGAACAGGGGTCCGAAAGAGACCCAGTACTTC.

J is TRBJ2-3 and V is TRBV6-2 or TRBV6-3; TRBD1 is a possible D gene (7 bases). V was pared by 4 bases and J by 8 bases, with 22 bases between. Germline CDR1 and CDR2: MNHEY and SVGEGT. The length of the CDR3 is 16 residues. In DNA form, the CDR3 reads TGTGCCAGCAGTTTCCCCAACAGGGGAGGAGTGGCTACGCAGTATTTT. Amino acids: CASSFPNRGGVATQYF.

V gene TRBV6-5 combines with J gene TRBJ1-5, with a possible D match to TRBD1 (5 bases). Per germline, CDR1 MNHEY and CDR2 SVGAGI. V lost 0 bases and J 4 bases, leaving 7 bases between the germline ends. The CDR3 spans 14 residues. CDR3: CASSYSGGNQPQHF. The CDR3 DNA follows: TGTGCCAGCAGTTACTCGGGGGGGAATCAGCCCCAGCATTTT.

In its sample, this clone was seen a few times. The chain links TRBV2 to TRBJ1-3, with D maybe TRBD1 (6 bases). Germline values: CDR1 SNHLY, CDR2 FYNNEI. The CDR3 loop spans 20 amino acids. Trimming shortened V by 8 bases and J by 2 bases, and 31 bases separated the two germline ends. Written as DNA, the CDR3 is TGTGCCAGCTATTACAACCCTCAGACAAGGGGAGGGGACACTGGAAACACCATATATTTT. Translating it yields CASYYNPQTRGGDTGNTIYF.

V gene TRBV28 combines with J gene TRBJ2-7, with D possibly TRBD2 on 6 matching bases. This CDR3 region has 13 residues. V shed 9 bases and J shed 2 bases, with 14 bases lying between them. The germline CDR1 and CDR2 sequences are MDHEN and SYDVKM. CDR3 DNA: TGTGCCAGTGCGGGGACGCCGACCTACGAGCAGTACTTC. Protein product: CASAGTPTYEQYF.

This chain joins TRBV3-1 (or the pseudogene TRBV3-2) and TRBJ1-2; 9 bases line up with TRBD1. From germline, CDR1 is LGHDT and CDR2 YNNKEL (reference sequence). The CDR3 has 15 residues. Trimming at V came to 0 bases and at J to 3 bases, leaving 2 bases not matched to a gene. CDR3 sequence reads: CASSQERQGDYGYTF. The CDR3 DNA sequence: TGTGCCAGCAGCCAAGAGAGACAGGGGGACTATGGCTACACCTTC.

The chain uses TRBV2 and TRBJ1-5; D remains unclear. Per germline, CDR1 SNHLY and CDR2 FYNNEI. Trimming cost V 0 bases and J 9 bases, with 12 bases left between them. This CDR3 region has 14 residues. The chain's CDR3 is CASSEARVLGPQHF. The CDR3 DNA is TGTGCCAGCAGTGAAGCGCGGGTGCTCGGGCCCCAGCATTTT.

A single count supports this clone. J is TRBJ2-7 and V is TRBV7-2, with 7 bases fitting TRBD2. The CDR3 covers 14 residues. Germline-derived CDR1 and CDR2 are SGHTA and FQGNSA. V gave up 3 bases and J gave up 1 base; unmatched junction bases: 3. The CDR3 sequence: CASSLSGVSYEQYF. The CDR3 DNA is TGTGCCAGCAGCTTGAGCGGGGTGTCCTACGAGCAGTACTTC.

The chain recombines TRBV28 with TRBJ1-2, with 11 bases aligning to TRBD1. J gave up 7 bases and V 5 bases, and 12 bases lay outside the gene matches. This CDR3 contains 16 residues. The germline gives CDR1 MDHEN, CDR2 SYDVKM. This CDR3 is CASSHPTSGQGGGYTF. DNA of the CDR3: TGTGCCAGCAGTCACCCTACTTCGGGACAGGGGGGTGGCTACACCTTC.

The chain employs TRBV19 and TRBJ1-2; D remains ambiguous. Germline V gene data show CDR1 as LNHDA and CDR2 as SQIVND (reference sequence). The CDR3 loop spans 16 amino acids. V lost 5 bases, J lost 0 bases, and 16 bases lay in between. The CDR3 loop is CASSDPGGGTNYGYTF. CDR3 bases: TGTGCCAGTAGTGACCCGGGAGGTGGAACTAACTATGGCTACACCTTC.

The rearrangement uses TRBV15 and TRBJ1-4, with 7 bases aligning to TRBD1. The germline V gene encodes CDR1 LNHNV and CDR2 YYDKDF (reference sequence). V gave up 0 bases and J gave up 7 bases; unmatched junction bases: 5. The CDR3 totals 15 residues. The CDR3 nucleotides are TGTGCCACCAGCAGAGATCCACAGGGGATTGAAAAACTGTTTTTT. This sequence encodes CATSRDPQGIEKLFF.

The CDR3 protein is CASTRSSGNQETQYF. In nucleotides, the CDR3 is TGCGCCAGCACCCGATCTAGCGGGAACCAAGAGACCCAGTACTTC. The V call is TRBV5-1, the J call TRBJ2-5; TRBD2 agrees at 9 bases. The CDR3 has 15 residues. V trimming: 6 bases; J trimming: 0 bases; junction bases outside the gene matches: 6. Germline-derived CDR1 and CDR2 are SGHRS and YFSETQ.

CDR3 DNA sequence: TGTGCCAGCAGTTTTGACGGACAGGGACGTGGCTACACCTTC. This codes for CASSFDGQGRGYTF. The chain couples TRBV27 to TRBJ1-2; 8 bases fit TRBD1. This CDR3 comprises 14 residues. From germline, CDR1 is MNHEY and CDR2 SMNVEV (reference sequence). Trimming cost V 3 bases and J 7 bases; bases outside gene matches: 7.

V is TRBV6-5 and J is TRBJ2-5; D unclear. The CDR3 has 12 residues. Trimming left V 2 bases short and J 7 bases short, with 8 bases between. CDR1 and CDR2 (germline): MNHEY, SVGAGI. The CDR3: CASSYRSGTQYF. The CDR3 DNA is TGTGCCAGCAGTTACCGGAGTGGGACCCAGTACTTC.

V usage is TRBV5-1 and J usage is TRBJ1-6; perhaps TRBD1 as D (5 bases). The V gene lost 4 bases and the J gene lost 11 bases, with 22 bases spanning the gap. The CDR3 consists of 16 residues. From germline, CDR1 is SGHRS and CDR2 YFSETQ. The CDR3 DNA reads TGCGCCAGCAGCCCAAGTACAGGTGCTGTCGGTCCACCCCTCCACTTT. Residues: CASSPSTGAVGPPLHF.

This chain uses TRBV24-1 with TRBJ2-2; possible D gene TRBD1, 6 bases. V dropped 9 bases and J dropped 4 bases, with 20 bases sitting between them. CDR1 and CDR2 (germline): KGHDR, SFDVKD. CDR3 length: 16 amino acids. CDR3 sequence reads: CATGGEPIIGTGELFF. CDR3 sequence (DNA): TGTGCCACCGGGGGCGAGCCCATCATTGGCACCGGGGAGCTGTTTTTT.

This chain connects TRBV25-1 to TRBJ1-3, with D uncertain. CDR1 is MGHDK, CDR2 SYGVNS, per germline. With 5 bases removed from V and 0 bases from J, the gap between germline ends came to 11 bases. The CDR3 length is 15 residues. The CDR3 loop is CASSRADSSGNTIYF. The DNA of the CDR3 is TGTGCCAGCAGTCGTGCGGACTCCTCTGGAAACACCATATATTTT.

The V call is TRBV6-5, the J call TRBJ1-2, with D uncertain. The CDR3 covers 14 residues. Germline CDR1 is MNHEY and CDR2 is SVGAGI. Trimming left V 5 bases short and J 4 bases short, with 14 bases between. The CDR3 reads CASSKSGLGYGYTF. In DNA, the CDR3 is TGTGCCAGCAGTAAATCAGGTTTAGGCTATGGCTACACCTTC.

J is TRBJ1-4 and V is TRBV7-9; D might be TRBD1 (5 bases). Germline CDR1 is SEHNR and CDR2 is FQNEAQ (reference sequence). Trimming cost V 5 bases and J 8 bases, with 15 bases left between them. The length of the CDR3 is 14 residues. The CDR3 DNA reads TGTGCCAGCAGCCCCGGACATGGGAAGGAAAAACTGTTTTTT. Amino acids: CASSPGHGKEKLFF.